The source of this TCR beta chain is a study of response to subunit inactivated influenza vaccine. Broader study findings: Authors suggested each seasonal influenza vaccination recruits few new T cells.

The ends lost 5 bases at V and 2 bases at J; junction bases unmatched: 5. Germline V CDR1 and CDR2: DFQATT, SNEGSKA (reference sequence). The CDR3 totals 14 residues. TCRdb re-called the RT-PCR reads through MiXCR, storing one row per CDR3 protein. Here the sample spans a few hundred thousand distinct CDR3 sequences, approximately 12% being singletons. Of note for this clonotype: Antigen specificity is unknown.

Sample: non-naive T cells sorted from PBMCs, taken roughly 15 days before vaccination. This sequence was found in a man aged 50 or older who received an inactivated influenza vaccine. The chain carries TRBV20-1 and TRBJ2-5, with TRBD1 identical over 10 bases. The DNA for the CDR3 is TGCAGTGCTGCGACAGGGGGCGGACAAGAGACCCAGTACTTC. This translates into CSAATGGGQETQYF.